Listed here are 10 T cell receptor beta chains from one sample, sequenced in a study of control samples from healthy donors and cancer patients. The data were produced by immunoSEQ multiplex PCR, yet TCRdb's version contains in-frame clones alone and is incomplete. The data hold about 180,000 clones, with just over 90% observed a single time. The sequencing input was blood. These receptors were obtained from a man aged 30-40 years in good health.

Only one count was recorded for this clone. V and J are TRBV6-5 and TRBJ2-7; no firm D call. Germline V gene lookup returns CDR1 MNHEY and CDR2 SVGAGI. Trimming cost V 6 bases and J 0 bases, with 9 bases left between them. The CDR3 loop spans 13 amino acids. The CDR3 DNA follows: TGTGCCAGCAGGAGGTTGAGCTCCTACGAGCAGTACTTC. As protein: CASRRLSSYEQYF.

This rearrangement joins TRBV5-1 to TRBJ2-5; a weak D match, TRBD1 (5 bases). The germline gives CDR1 SGHRS, CDR2 YFSETQ. The CDR3 consists of 14 residues. Trimming stripped 2 bases from V and 0 bases from J, with 8 bases between. CDR3 region: CASSFRTNQETQYF. The CDR3 nucleotides are TGCGCCAGCAGCTTCCGGACAAACCAAGAGACCCAGTACTTC.

The chain carries TRBV5-1 and TRBJ1-3; 9 bases match TRBD1. The CDR3 has 14 residues. V dropped 4 bases and J dropped 4; count of bases not matched to a gene: 3. Germline V gene lookup returns CDR1 SGHRS and CDR2 YFSETQ. CDR3 amino acids: CASSLTGGGNTIYF. The CDR3 coding sequence is TGCGCCAGCAGCCTTACAGGGGGCGGAAACACCATATATTTT.

The table lists this clone with a few counts. The chain's CDR3 is CASSQGQGAYNEQFF. As DNA, the CDR3 is TGTGCCAGCAGTCAAGGACAGGGGGCCTACAATGAGCAGTTCTTC. V and J are TRBV5-5 and TRBJ2-1; 10 positions match TRBD1. The CDR3 contains 15 residues. The ends lost 5 bases at V and 2 bases at J; junction bases unmatched: 4. From germline, CDR1 is SGHKS and CDR2 YYEKEE (reference sequence). Full variable domain (outside the CDR3, taken from reference TRBV5-5 and TRBJ2-1): DAGVTQSPTHLIKTRGQQVTLRCSPISGHKSVSWYQQVLGQGPQFIFQYYEKEERGRGNFPDRFSARQFPNYSSELNVNALLLGDSALYLCASSQGQGAYNEQFFGPGTRLTVL.

The gene calls are TRBV28 and TRBJ1-4, with D uncertain. The CDR3 spans 13 residues. The ends were cut back, 6 bases at V and 5 bases at J, with 10 bases in the middle. Germline CDR1 and CDR2: MDHEN and SYDVKM. The CDR3 nucleotides are TGTGCCAGCAGGAACAGCGACAATGAAAAACTGTTTTTT. Its protein product is CASRNSDNEKLFF.

This clone occurred once. The chain employs TRBV2 and TRBJ1-5, with a weak D call TRBD1 (5 bases). Per germline, CDR1 SNHLY and CDR2 FYNNEI. Trimming took off 6 bases at V and 7 bases at J, with 13 bases between the two ends. The CDR3 is 13 residues long. CDR3 residues: CASRARVRQPQHF. The CDR3 nucleotides are TGTGCCAGCAGGGCCAGGGTAAGACAGCCCCAGCATTTT. Variable domain in full (rest from reference TRBV2 and TRBJ1-5): EPEVTQTPSHQVTQMGQEVILRCVPISNHLYFYWYRQILGQKVEFLVSFYNNEISEKSEIFDDQFSVERPDGSNFTLKIRSTKLEDSAMYFCASRARVRQPQHFGDGTRLSIL.

V is TRBV6-1 and J is TRBJ1-2; D is unclear. Trimming cost V 3 bases and J 4 bases, with 6 bases left between them. The CDR3 covers 12 residues. In germline, CDR1 is MNHNS, CDR2 SASEGT. CDR3 amino acids: CASSEDGYGYTF. The CDR3 DNA reads as TGTGCCAGCAGTGAGGACGGCTATGGCTACACCTTC.

The chain combines TRBV5-5 with TRBJ2-2; D is uncertain. V lost 5 bases, J lost 1 base, and 9 bases lay in between. There are 14 residues in the CDR3. Germline CDR1 and CDR2: SGHKS and YYEKEE (reference sequence). The CDR3 sequence is CASRLTMNTGELFF. In nucleotides, the CDR3 is TGTGCCAGCAGACTTACAATGAACACCGGGGAGCTGTTTTTT. Looking up the rest from reference TRBV5-5 and TRBJ2-2 gives the full variable domain: DAGVTQSPTHLIKTRGQQVTLRCSPISGHKSVSWYQQVLGQGPQFIFQYYEKEERGRGNFPDRFSARQFPNYSSELNVNALLLGDSALYLCASRLTMNTGELFFGEGSRLTVL.

J is TRBJ1-4 and V is TRBV7-8, with 12 bases lining up with TRBD1. V trimming: 6 bases; J trimming: 8 bases; junction bases outside the gene matches: 4. The CDR3 runs to 14 residues. Germline assignment: CDR1 SGHVS and CDR2 FQNEAQ. In DNA, the CDR3 is TGTGCCAGCAGGCCCGGGACAGGGGGCGAAAAACTGTTTTTT. Protein product: CASRPGTGGEKLFF.

The J gene is TRBJ1-2, the V gene TRBV12-3 or TRBV12-4; 8 positions match TRBD1. This CDR3 has 13 residues. J gave up 8 bases and V 6 bases, and 8 bases lay outside the gene matches. The CDR3 is CASRTQGAEGYTF. The CDR3 coding sequence is TGTGCCAGCAGAACCCAGGGGGCGGAGGGCTACACCTTC.